Listed here are 10 T cell receptor beta chains from one sample, sequenced in a study of T cells in Graves' hyperthyroidism and ophthalmopathy. Authors of the study amplified TCR beta CDR3 regions from RNA transcripts. Initially, a first-round RT-PCR of the TCR CDR3 employed the HTBI primer set. TCRdb reanalysed the multiplex PCR reads using MiXCR and keeps one entry per CDR3 protein. The sample holds around 700,000 distinct CDR3 sequences, under 45% seen once. The sequenced sample consisted of blood. The receptors were gathered from a woman between 35 and 50 years old with Graves' hyperthyroidism.

This clonotype was detected only a few times. An end of the junction does not agree with germline; a read error may underlie this. The chain is built from TRBV5-4 and TRBJ2-7; TRBD1 might be the D (6 bases). CDR1 and CDR2 from the germline V gene are SGHNT and YYREEE (reference sequence). This CDR3 comprises 17 residues. CDR3 sequence: CASSYQTGTPSSYEQYF. Written as DNA, the CDR3 is TGCGCCAGCAGCTACCAGACAGGAACGCCTAGCTCCTACGAGCAGTACTTC.

Many counts were recorded for this clonotype. The J gene is TRBJ1-1, the V gene TRBV5-4, with 8 bases that match TRBD1. After removal of 0 bases from V and 3 bases from J, the junction contained 4 bases not matched to a gene. CDR1 is SGHNT, CDR2 YYREEE, per germline (reference sequence). There are 15 residues in the CDR3. The CDR3 DNA follows: TGTGCCAGCAGCTTGGGGACAGGGTGGGACACTGAAGCTTTCTTT. This gives the protein CASSLGTGWDTEAFF.

This clonotype was observed at least ten times. The rearrangement links TRBV4-3 to TRBJ1-6; TRBD1 is a possible D gene (5 bases). V lost 4 bases and J 9 bases, leaving 16 bases between the germline ends. This CDR3 has 15 amino acids. CDR1 is LGHNA and CDR2 is YSLEER in the germline V gene. DNA for the CDR3: TGCGCCAGCAGCCGCGACGAGCAGGGTGGTTCACCCCTCCACTTT. Residues: CASSRDEQGGSPLHF.

This clonotype appeared a few times. This chain links TRBV7-2 with TRBJ2-5; 7 nucleotides align to TRBD2. CDR1 is SGHTA, CDR2 FQGNSA, per germline. This CDR3 comprises 15 residues. V was clipped by 5 bases and J by 2 bases; unmatched bases: 8. CDR3 in DNA: TGTGCCAGCAGCCCCTTAGCGGGCACACAAGAGACCCAGTACTTC. It encodes CASSPLAGTQETQYF.

The chain has TRBV20-1 and TRBJ2-7; D is ambiguous. Trimming cost V 6 bases and J 5 bases, with 32 bases left between them. CDR3 length equals 18 residues. Germline V gene lookup returns CDR1 DFQATT and CDR2 SNEGSKA (reference sequence). The chain's CDR3 is CSAGDRADTSPRVHEQYF. CDR3 sequence (DNA): TGCAGTGCCGGCGACCGGGCTGACACCTCGCCTCGAGTCCACGAGCAGTACTTC.

About this clonotype itself: As the CDR3 is not closed by the conserved phenylalanine or tryptophan, this likely results from a read error. V and J are TRBV20-1 and TRBJ1-1; D gene uncertain. Between the trimmed V and J ends, which lost 5 bases and 4 bases, there was a span of 11 bases. Germline CDR1 is DFQATT and CDR2 is SNEGSKA (reference sequence). The CDR3 is made up of 12 amino acids. This CDR3 reads CSAGRGGTEAFL. The CDR3 DNA is TGCAGTGCTGGTCGGGGTGGCACTGAAGCTTTCCTT.

This clonotype showed up many times. The chain combines TRBV28 with TRBJ1-2; 9 nucleotides line up with TRBD1. Germline V gene sequence: CDR1 MDHEN, CDR2 SYDVKM. The CDR3 sequence is 14 residues long. The ends lost 5 bases at V and 8 bases at J; junction bases unmatched: 9. CDR3 protein: CASSPGTGREGYTF. DNA for the CDR3: TGTGCCAGCAGTCCCGGGACAGGGAGGGAAGGCTACACCTTC.

This clonotype was seen at least ten times. The chain uses TRBV7-2 and TRBJ1-6; perhaps TRBD1 as D (6 bases). This CDR3 spans 15 amino acids. The germline gives CDR1 SGHTA, CDR2 FQGNSA. V shed 4 bases and J shed 10 bases, with 17 bases lying between them. The CDR3 DNA sequence: TGTGCCAGCAGCTCCCCCACAGGGAATCGCTCACCCCTCCACTTT. Amino acids: CASSSPTGNRSPLHF. Based on the CDR3 plus reference TRBV7-2 and TRBJ1-6, the full variable domain is GAGVSQSPSNKVTEKGKDVELRCDPISGHTALYWYRQSLGQGLEFLIYFQGNSAPDKSGLPSDRFSAERTGGSVSTLTIQRTQQEDSAVYLCASSSPTGNRSPLHFGNGTRLTVT.

This clonotype was detected a few times. CDR3 sequence: CASSLVVAGLYEAFF. The CDR3 bases are TGTGCCAGCAGCTTAGTTGTCGCGGGTCTTTATGAAGCTTTCTTT. V usage is TRBV7-2 and J usage is TRBJ1-1; no clear D gene. The CDR3 runs 15 residues. CDR1 SGHTA and CDR2 FQGNSA come from the germline V gene. V was clipped by 1 base and J by 7 bases, with 16 bases between them.

This clonotype has a count of ten or more. V is TRBV24-1 and J is TRBJ2-6; D tentatively reads TRBD1 or TRBD2 (5 bases each). CDR3 length: 15 amino acids. Germline CDR1 KGHDR, CDR2 SFDVKD. The V and J ends lost 5 bases and 10 bases respectively, with 17 bases between them. The CDR3 loop reads CATSASSGTENVLTF. The CDR3 DNA follows: TGTGCCACCAGTGCTTCCTCCGGGACGGAGAACGTCCTGACTTTC.